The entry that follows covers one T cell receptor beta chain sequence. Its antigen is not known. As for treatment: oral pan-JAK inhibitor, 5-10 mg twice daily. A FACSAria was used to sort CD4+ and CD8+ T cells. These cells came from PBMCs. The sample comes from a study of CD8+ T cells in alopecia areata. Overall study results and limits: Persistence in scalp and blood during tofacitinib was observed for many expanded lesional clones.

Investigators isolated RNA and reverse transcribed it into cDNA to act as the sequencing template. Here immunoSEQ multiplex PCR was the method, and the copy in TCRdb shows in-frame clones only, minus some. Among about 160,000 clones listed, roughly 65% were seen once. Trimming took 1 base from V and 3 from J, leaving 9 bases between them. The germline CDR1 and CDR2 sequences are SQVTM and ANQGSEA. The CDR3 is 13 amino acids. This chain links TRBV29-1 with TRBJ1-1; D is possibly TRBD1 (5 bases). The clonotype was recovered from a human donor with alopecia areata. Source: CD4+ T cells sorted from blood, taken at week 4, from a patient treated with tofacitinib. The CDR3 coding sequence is TGCAGCGTTGAAGGGGACCCGGACACTGAAGCTTTCTTT. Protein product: CSVEGDPDTEAFF.